The rows below give T cell receptor beta chains drawn from one sample of a study of shared clonotypes between healthy human individuals. The repertoire was sequenced with immunoSEQ multiplex PCR; TCRdb's copy has only in-frame clones and lacks some. The table has fewer than 400,000 clones, around 72% seen once. Sequenced: memory CD4+ T cells sorted from blood. The receptors shown here come from a man aged 25 to 40 in good health. The CDR3 runs from the conserved cysteine through the conserved F or W. The D gene is left open where the match is weak. Rows may omit the clone size; those that give it use once, few, many or a size class.

D: -
J: TRBJ2-6
V: TRBV25-1
size: -
length: 17
CDR3: CASSGLQESSGANVLTF
DNA: TGTGCCAGCAGTGGACTACAGGAGAGCTCTGGGGCCAACGTCCTGACTTTC

D: -
J: TRBJ1-1
V: TRBV10-3
size: -
length: 11
CDR3: CAIAGNTEAFF
DNA: TGTGCCATCGCGGGGAACACTGAAGCTTTCTTT

D: -
J: TRBJ1-2
V: TRBV6-5
size: -
length: 15
CDR3: CASSYSSGVRSGYTF
DNA: TGTGCCAGCAGTTACTCGTCCGGTGTCAGATCTGGCTACACCTTC

D: -
J: TRBJ2-6
V: TRBV19
size: once
length: 14
CDR3: CASSSVAGANVLTF
DNA: TGTGCCAGTAGTTCCGTTGCTGGGGCCAACGTCCTGACTTTC

D: -
J: TRBJ2-7
V: TRBV18
size: -
length: 12
CDR3: CASSPVNYEQYF
DNA: TGTGCCAGCTCACCAGTAAACTACGAGCAGTACTTC

D: -
J: TRBJ2-5
V: TRBV9
size: few
length: 13
CDR3: CASSAQVGETQYF
DNA: TGTGCCAGCAGCGCCCAAGTCGGGGAGACCCAGTACTTC

D: -
J: TRBJ2-7
V: TRBV7-9
size: -
length: 11
CDR3: CASSPLHEQYF
DNA: TGTGCCAGCAGCCCACTCCACGAGCAGTACTTC

D: -
J: TRBJ1-3
V: TRBV5-1
size: -
length: 17
CDR3: CASSVGNRAGSGNTIYF
DNA: TGCGCCAGCAGCGTTGGGAACAGGGCTGGTTCTGGAAACACCATATATTTT

D: TRBD2
J: TRBJ2-7
V: TRBV2
size: -
length: 17
CDR3: CASSSTQTSGTAYEQYF
DNA: TGTGCCAGCAGCTCCACGCAGACTAGCGGGACCGCCTACGAGCAGTACTTC

D: TRBD2
J: TRBJ2-7
V: TRBV5-4
size: -
length: 15
CDR3: CASSLTLAGVNEQYF
DNA: TGTGCCAGCAGCTTGACACTAGCGGGAGTTAACGAGCAGTACTTC

D: -
J: TRBJ1-4
V: TRBV7-9
size: -
length: 14
CDR3: CASSFGSRDEKLFF
DNA: TGTGCCAGCAGCTTCGGAAGCAGGGATGAAAAACTGTTTTTT

D: -
J: TRBJ2-3
V: TRBV27
size: few
length: 14
CDR3: CASSLGRRGDTQYF
DNA: TGTGCCAGCAGTTTAGGACGACGAGGGGATACGCAGTATTTT

D: -
J: TRBJ1-1
V: TRBV20-1
size: -
length: 11
CDR3: CSASRGEETFF
DNA: TGCAGTGCTAGTAGGGGGGAGGAAACTTTCTTT

D: TRBD1
J: TRBJ1-5
V: TRBV29-1
size: -
length: 12
CDR3: CSVKGADQPQHF
DNA: TGCAGCGTTAAGGGGGCAGATCAGCCCCAGCATTTT

D: -
J: TRBJ2-1
V: TRBV9
size: -
length: 15
CDR3: CASSEAGWPYNEQFF
DNA: TGTGCCAGCAGCGAAGCGGGTTGGCCCTACAATGAGCAGTTCTTC

D: -
J: TRBJ2-3
V: TRBV18
size: -
length: 13
CDR3: CASSPPRGDTQYF
DNA: TGTGCCAGCTCACCACCGCGAGGTGATACGCAGTATTTT

D: -
J: TRBJ1-3
V: TRBV11-2
size: -
length: 15
CDR3: CASSSTRTSGNTIYF
DNA: TGTGCCAGCAGCTCGACCCGAACCTCTGGAAACACCATATATTTT

D: TRBD1
J: TRBJ2-6
V: TRBV11-2
size: -
length: 19
CDR3: CASSPKWGQDYSGANVLTF
DNA: TGTGCCAGCAGCCCTAAGTGGGGACAGGACTACTCTGGGGCCAACGTCCTGACTTTC

D: -
J: TRBJ2-5
V: TRBV7-2
size: few
length: 14
CDR3: CASSSGSSRETQYF
DNA: TGTGCCAGCAGCTCGGGGAGTTCTAGGGAGACCCAGTACTTC

D: TRBD1
J: TRBJ2-5
V: TRBV7-3
size: -
length: 15
CDR3: CASSQGQGREETQYF
DNA: TGTGCCAGCAGCCAGGGACAGGGGAGGGAAGAGACCCAGTACTTC

D: TRBD2
J: TRBJ2-1
V: TRBV11-2
size: -
length: 15
CDR3: CASSATWGGDNEQFF
DNA: TGTGCCAGCAGCGCTACTTGGGGGGGTGACAATGAGCAGTTCTTC

D: -
J: TRBJ1-5
V: TRBV4-2
size: -
length: 15
CDR3: CASSQGFQDNQPQHF
DNA: TGTGCCAGCAGCCAAGGTTTTCAGGACAATCAGCCCCAGCATTTT

D: -
J: TRBJ2-5
V: TRBV5-5
size: -
length: 14
CDR3: CASSLDWGRETQYF
DNA: TGTGCCAGCAGTCTGGATTGGGGGAGGGAGACCCAGTACTTC

D: TRBD2
J: TRBJ2-2
V: TRBV6-1
size: -
length: 15
CDR3: CASSILAEVTGELFF
DNA: TGTGCCAGCAGCATACTAGCGGAGGTTACCGGGGAGCTGTTTTTT

D: TRBD1
J: TRBJ2-7
V: TRBV7-6
size: -
length: 17
CDR3: CASSRTYPGQGGYEQYF
DNA: TGTGCCAGCAGCCGAACTTATCCGGGACAGGGAGGCTACGAGCAGTACTTC

D: -
J: TRBJ2-5
V: TRBV9
size: -
length: 15
CDR3: CASSPDSLSKVTQYF
DNA: TGTGCCAGCAGCCCGGACAGTCTCTCCAAAGTGACCCAGTACTTC

D: TRBD1
J: TRBJ1-5
V: TRBV7-8
size: -
length: 14
CDR3: CASSLGGTDQPQHF
DNA: TGTGCCAGCAGCTTAGGAGGGACAGATCAGCCCCAGCATTTT

D: -
J: TRBJ2-1
V: TRBV7-8
size: few
length: 15
CDR3: CASSLGGFSYNEQFF
DNA: TGTGCCAGCAGCTTAGGGGGATTCTCCTACAATGAGCAGTTCTTC

D: -
J: TRBJ2-5
V: TRBV5-4
size: -
length: 13
CDR3: CASSLAGGETQYF
DNA: TGTGCCAGCAGCTTGGCTGGGGGAGAGACCCAGTACTTC

D: -
J: TRBJ2-1
V: TRBV5-1
size: -
length: 18
CDR3: CASSLDGLPGQRYNEQFF
DNA: TGCGCCAGCAGCTTGGACGGTCTGCCGGGACAACGTTACAATGAGCAGTTCTTC

D: -
J: TRBJ2-1
V: TRBV7-3
size: many
length: 14
CDR3: CASSLTGLVNEQFF
DNA: TGTGCCAGCAGCTTAACGGGCCTAGTCAATGAGCAGTTCTTC

D: -
J: TRBJ2-1
V: TRBV5-1
size: -
length: 16
CDR3: CASSRQGRGSYNEQFF
DNA: TGCGCCAGCAGCAGACAGGGGAGGGGTTCCTACAATGAGCAGTTCTTC

D: -
J: TRBJ2-2
V: TRBV7-2
size: few
length: 14
CDR3: CASSQSRHTGELFF
DNA: TGTGCCAGCAGCCAATCAAGACACACCGGGGAGCTGTTTTTT

D: -
J: TRBJ1-6
V: TRBV5-5
size: -
length: 12
CDR3: CASSLLNSPLHF
DNA: TGTGCCAGCAGCCTTCTAAATTCACCCCTCCACTTT

D: -
J: TRBJ2-7
V: TRBV30
size: -
length: 18
CDR3: CAWSEGVLAARISYEQYF
DNA: TGTGCCTGGAGTGAGGGTGTACTAGCCGCCAGGATTAGCTACGAGCAGTACTTC

D: TRBD1
J: TRBJ2-5
V: TRBV19
size: -
length: 15
CDR3: CASSPLRTGQETQYF
DNA: TGTGCCAGTAGTCCCCTCCGGACAGGGCAAGAGACCCAGTACTTC

D: TRBD1
J: TRBJ1-4
V: TRBV18
size: -
length: 15
CDR3: CASSPRTGPSEKLFF
DNA: TGTGCCAGCTCACCACGGACAGGGCCGTCTGAAAAACTGTTTTTT

D: TRBD2
J: TRBJ2-1
V: TRBV6-5
size: -
length: 14
CDR3: CASTPGLAIPEQFF
DNA: TGTGCCAGCACCCCGGGACTAGCTATCCCCGAGCAGTTCTTC

D: TRBD1
J: TRBJ1-2
V: TRBV5-6
size: -
length: 15
CDR3: CASSSGTGKGYGYTF
DNA: TGTGCCAGCAGCTCCGGGACAGGGAAAGGGTATGGCTACACCTTC

D: TRBD1
J: TRBJ2-3
V: TRBV11-3
size: -
length: 16
CDR3: CASSLGRDRGLDTQYF
DNA: TGTGCCAGCAGCTTAGGACGGGACAGGGGTTTGGATACGCAGTATTTT

D: -
J: TRBJ2-5
V: TRBV18
size: -
length: 13
CDR3: CASSPPLEETQYF
DNA: TGTGCCAGCTCACCACCCTTAGAAGAGACCCAGTACTTC

D: TRBD2
J: TRBJ2-2
V: TRBV5-1
size: -
length: 16
CDR3: CASSLLTSGDTGELFF
DNA: TGCGCCAGCAGCTTACTCACTAGCGGCGACACCGGGGAGCTGTTTTTT

D: -
J: TRBJ1-3
V: TRBV27
size: -
length: 15
CDR3: CASSPWASPGNTIYF
DNA: TGTGCCAGCAGTCCATGGGCATCCCCTGGAAACACCATATATTTT

D: -
J: TRBJ2-7
V: TRBV7-2
size: -
length: 15
CDR3: CASSLAHGRNYEQYF
DNA: TGTGCCAGCAGCTTAGCGCATGGGAGGAACTACGAGCAGTACTTC